This TCR beta chain was found in a study of T cells in Graves' hyperthyroidism and ophthalmopathy. Diagnoses rested on clinical symptoms, serum thyroxine and TRAb, thyroid ultrasound and orbital computed tomography. Germline lookup yields CDR1 MNHNS and CDR2 SASEGT. Trimming removed 2 bases from V and 2 bases from J, with 13 bases in between. The CDR3 contains 15 residues. The investigators amplified TCR beta CDR3 regions from RNA transcripts. First-round RT-PCR with HTBI primers amplified the TCR CDR3 region. TCRdb re-analysed the multiplex PCR reads in MiXCR, keeping a single row per CDR3 protein. Here the sample spans approximately 620,000 distinct CDR3 sequences, about 14% being singletons.

The TCR sequence derives from a woman aged 25 to 45 with Graves' hyperthyroidism that later progressed to Graves' ophthalmopathy. The specimen was blood. The V and J genes are TRBV6-1 and TRBJ2-7, with D perhaps TRBD2 (6 bases). CDR3 bases: TGTGCCAGCAGTGAAACGGACGGGAGAGCCTACGAGCAGTACTTC. Encoded protein: CASSETDGRAYEQYF.